The next 16 T cell receptor beta chains were all read from a single sample in a study of shared clonotypes between healthy human individuals. Clones were sequenced by immunoSEQ multiplex PCR, and TCRdb holds only the in-frame ones, with some missing. Of approximately 640,000 clones in the sample, around 91% were seen once. Sequenced: memory CD8+ T cells from PBMCs. Subset: CD45RO+ cells pooled with CCR7-negative TemRA cells. Source of these receptors: a man aged 18 to 29 in good health. Some clones in this sample may be carry-over from other donors' samples.

This clone appeared once. The chain couples TRBV9 to TRBJ2-2, with 12 positions matching TRBD2. The V gene end was trimmed by 3 bases and the J gene end by 4 bases; junction bases not matched to a gene: 4. The CDR3 consists of 16 residues. Germline V gene data show CDR1 as SGDLS and CDR2 as YYNGEE. In DNA form, the CDR3 reads TGTGCCAGCAGCGACGGACTAGCGGGACCCACCGGGGAGCTGTTTTTT. Translating gives CASSDGLAGPTGELFF.

This clone showed up just once. The chain couples TRBV6-5 to TRBJ2-7; 8 bases are a match to TRBD2. The CDR3 contains 13 residues. Germline loops: CDR1 MNHEY, CDR2 SVGAGI. Germline trimming cut 8 bases from V and 5 bases from J; bases unmatched to any gene: 8. CDR3 protein: CASQASGSDEQYF. CDR3 DNA sequence: TGTGCCAGCCAGGCTAGCGGGTCGGACGAGCAGTACTTC.

Of note for this clone: Distinct nucleotide sequences in the sample also encode this CDR3. The chain carries TRBV27 and TRBJ1-2; the match to TRBD1 covers 7 bases. Germline assignment: CDR1 MNHEY and CDR2 SMNVEV (reference sequence). V shed 0 bases and J 5 bases; nucleotides not matched to a gene: 3. The CDR3 runs to 14 residues. CDR3 protein: CASSLSQGGYGYTF. CDR3 DNA: TGTGCCAGCAGTTTATCGCAGGGGGGATATGGCTACACCTTC.

V usage is TRBV9 and J usage is TRBJ2-3; tentative D call: TRBD2 (5 bases). The germline V gene has CDR1 SGDLS and CDR2 YYNGEE. The CDR3 spans 16 residues. The V and J ends lost 4 bases and 2 bases respectively, with 17 bases between them. CDR3 nucleotides: TGTGCCAGCAGCCAGGCAGAGGGCAGGAACACAGATACGCAGTATTTT. Its protein product is CASSQAEGRNTDTQYF.

V usage is TRBV15 and J usage is TRBJ2-1; D possibly corresponds to TRBD2 (6 bases). V was pared by 7 bases and J by 2 bases, with 15 bases between. Germline-derived CDR1 and CDR2 are LNHNV and YYDKDF (reference sequence). CDR3 length equals 15 residues. The CDR3 DNA sequence: TGTGCCACCACCCCGGGGCTAGCGACCTACAATGAGCAGTTCTTC. It translates to CATTPGLATYNEQFF.

The chain is built from TRBV7-9 and TRBJ2-7; 10 bases agree with TRBD1. Looked up from germline, CDR1 is SEHNR and CDR2 is FQNEAQ (reference sequence). This CDR3 has 15 residues. J lost 3 bases, V lost 5 bases, and 7 bases had no gene match. The CDR3 DNA sequence: TGTGCCAGCAGCGACCGGGACAGGGGATACTACGAGCAGTACTTC. Protein product: CASSDRDRGYYEQYF.

The chain has TRBV27 and TRBJ1-4; D is unresolved. With 6 bases removed from V and 0 bases from J, the gap between germline ends came to 20 bases. The germline V gene has CDR1 MNHEY and CDR2 SMNVEV (reference sequence). This CDR3 has 18 amino acids. CDR3 region: CASRPLTAGNATNEKLFF. CDR3 sequence (DNA): TGTGCCAGCAGGCCTCTAACAGCGGGCAATGCAACTAATGAAAAACTGTTTTTT.

The J gene is TRBJ1-1, the V gene TRBV19; tentative D call: TRBD1 (5 bases). Germline loops: CDR1 LNHDA, CDR2 SQIVND (reference sequence). The V and J ends lost 4 bases and 0 bases respectively, with 12 bases between them. The CDR3 has 15 amino acids. Here the CDR3 reads CASSKGETLNTEAFF. CDR3 nucleotide sequence: TGTGCCAGTAGTAAAGGGGAAACCCTGAACACTGAAGCTTTCTTT.

This clone has a handful of counts. J is TRBJ2-1 and V is TRBV9; the match to TRBD2 covers 14 bases. The germline V gene has CDR1 SGDLS and CDR2 YYNGEE. The V gene end was trimmed by 2 bases and the J gene end by 10 bases; junction bases not matched to a gene: 5. There are 15 residues in the CDR3. The CDR3 region has the DNA TGTGCCAGCAGCGTGGGGGGACTAGCGGGAGTGGAGCAGTTCTTC. This gives the protein CASSVGGLAGVEQFF.

V is TRBV7-7 and J is TRBJ2-5; a possible D gene is TRBD1 (6 bases). Germline loops: CDR1 SSHAT, CDR2 FNYEAQ (reference sequence). V was trimmed by 2 bases and J by 5 bases, leaving 15 bases between them. The CDR3 extends over 15 amino acids. Here the CDR3 DNA reads TGTGCCAGCAGCTTACTAATACAGGGTCTGGAGACCCAGTACTTC. This translates into CASSLLIQGLETQYF.

The chain carries TRBV27 and TRBJ1-2, with no clear D. Trimming shortened V by 6 bases and J by 5 bases, and 16 bases separated the two germline ends. Germline V lookup: CDR1 MNHEY, CDR2 SMNVEV (reference sequence). The CDR3 is 14 residues long. The CDR3 is CASRGGEVRYGYTF. The CDR3 nucleotides are TGTGCCAGCAGAGGCGGGGAAGTAAGATATGGCTACACCTTC.

This clone was seen only once. In DNA, the CDR3 is TGTGCCAGCAGCAGGACAGTTCCTAACACCGGGGAGCTGTTTTTT. Residues: CASSRTVPNTGELFF. The V and J genes are TRBV27 and TRBJ2-2, with D possibly being TRBD1 (6 bases). Trimming stripped 6 bases from V and 2 bases from J, with 13 bases between. The CDR3 consists of 15 residues. Germline values: CDR1 MNHEY, CDR2 SMNVEV (reference sequence).

The chain recombines TRBV28 with TRBJ2-1, with 9 bases aligning to TRBD1. V was pared by 3 bases and J by 15 bases, with 6 bases of the junction left unmatched. Germline V lookup: CDR1 MDHEN, CDR2 SYDVKM. CDR3 length: 12 amino acids. CDR3 DNA sequence: TGTGCCAGCAGTTTGACAGGGACAGGGTCGTTCTTC. Translated, it gives CASSLTGTGSFF.

The chain is built from TRBV7-9 and TRBJ2-7; no definite D call. Germline-derived CDR1 and CDR2 are SEHNR and FQNEAQ (reference sequence). Trimming cost V 5 bases and J 6 bases, with 14 bases left between them. The CDR3 totals 13 residues. The DNA for the CDR3 is TGTGCCAGCAGCCCCTACCAGGCCGGCGAGCAGTACTTC. This sequence encodes CASSPYQAGEQYF.

The genes are TRBV9 and TRBJ1-1; TRBD1 agrees at 10 bases. CDR1 and CDR2 (germline): SGDLS, YYNGEE. After removal of 2 bases from V and 1 base from J, the junction contained 2 bases not matched to a gene. The CDR3 totals 15 residues. The CDR3 nucleotides read TGTGCCAGCAGCGTGACAGGGGGCACGAACACTGAAGCTTTCTTT. Protein product: CASSVTGGTNTEAFF.

The gene calls are TRBV4-1 and TRBJ1-1; D gene unclear. V lost 4 bases to trimming and J lost 0 bases, with 6 bases between them. This CDR3 has 13 residues. The germline V gene encodes CDR1 MGHRA and CDR2 YSYEKL. DNA for the CDR3: TGCGCCAGCAGCCTAAGGATGAACACTGAAGCTTTCTTT. Translated, it gives CASSLRMNTEAFF.